This TCR beta chain is drawn from a study of spatial heterogeneity in lung cancer. Whole-study context: Detected sequences consistently included more beta-chain ones than alpha-chain ones.

Regarding time point: sample taken at primary tumor resection. Researchers sequenced whole RNA taken from tumor, nontumor lung or frozen PBMC without sorting. Carried by each TCR cDNA molecule was a unique molecular identifier. TCRdb re-analysed the 5' RACE reads in MiXCR, keeping a single row per CDR3 protein. The sample carries tens of thousands of distinct CDR3 sequences, 5.3% recorded once. The sequence derives from a male donor with early-stage non-small cell lung cancer. The specimen comprised PBMCs, sampled at surgery.

CDR3 loop: CSVLTGTGGDEQFF. The CDR3 DNA reads as TGCAGCGTCCTTACCGGGACAGGGGGTGATGAGCAGTTCTTC. This chain joins TRBV29-1 and TRBJ2-1; 11 nucleotides agree with TRBD1. The J segment lost 8 bases and the V segment lost 6 bases, leaving 9 bases of the junction unmatched. The germline V gene encodes CDR1 SQVTM and CDR2 ANQGSEA. The CDR3 has 14 amino acids.